The clone carrying this TCR beta chain has at least ten counts. The antigen is unknown. After constant-region reverse-primer amplification, full-length variable regions underwent semi-nested PCR with Nested Universal Primer A. MiXCR was run by TCRdb on the 5' RACE reads, yielding one entry per CDR3 protein. The table has about 34,000 distinct CDR3 sequences, 20% to 30% seen once. Study-wide results and caveats: Tumor Treg TCRs overlapped most with tumor naive CD4+ cells. Tumor memory CD4+ T cell TCR gene usage was found to cluster with blood and lymph node memory CD4+ cells and with lymph node naive CD4+ cells.

CD25-based Treg depletion was applied to purified naive CD4+ T cells. This CDR3 contains 17 residues. Germline values: CDR1 LNHNV, CDR2 YYDKDF (reference sequence). V lost 0 bases to trimming and J lost 7 bases; unmatched junction nucleotides: 12. The source of this sequence is a female donor with breast cancer. The sample consisted of naive CD4+ T cells sorted from a lymph node. Noted subset: naive CD4+ T cells, CD4+CD45RA+CD25-. The chain has TRBV15 and TRBJ2-1; 7 nucleotides agree with TRBD1. The CDR3 is CATSREPHSRRGNEQFF. CDR3 coding DNA: TGTGCCACCAGCAGAGAACCCCATTCTCGCAGGGGGAATGAGCAGTTCTTC. The whole variable domain, remainder taken from reference TRBV15 and TRBJ2-1, is DAMVIQNPRYQVTQFGKPVTLSCSQTLNHNVMYWYQQKSSQAPKLLFHYYDKDFNNEADTPDNFQSRRPNTSFCFLDIRSPGLGDTAMYLCATSREPHSRRGNEQFFGPGTRLTVL.